The source of this TCR beta chain is a study of cytomegalovirus exposure and HLA in healthy donors. Study conclusions and caveats: In a later analysis, TCR beta V- and J-gene trimming showed a link to a missense DCLRE1C variant. Reportedly, TCR beta sequences accurately predicted HLA-A and HLA-B alleles in most subjects. Common viral pathogens (according to a later analysis) appeared linked to several of the most significant clusters.

A note on this clone: Its specificity is not known.

Primers for the PCR totalled 60 Vbeta and 13 Jbeta. Clones were sequenced by immunoSEQ multiplex PCR, and TCRdb holds only the in-frame ones, with some missing. Found here are around 150,000 clones, about 70% of them singletons; the top ten hold 3.5% to 4%. Germline lookup yields CDR1 MGHRA and CDR2 YSYEKL. J lost 5 bases, V lost 4 bases, and 10 bases had no gene match. CDR3 length: 16 residues. This receptor was taken from a man aged 18 to 30 in good health and CMV-seronegative. The chain carries TRBV4-1 and TRBJ2-2; 7 bases line up with TRBD2. Sequenced sample: PBMCs. The CDR3 loop is CASSRPAGEGTGELFF. The CDR3 nucleotides are TGCGCCAGCAGCCGCCCTGCGGGAGAAGGTACCGGGGAGCTGTTTTTT.